This T cell receptor (beta chain) was sequenced in a study of cytomegalovirus exposure and HLA in healthy donors. There are 15 residues in the CDR3. Trimming at V came to 3 bases and at J to 0 bases, leaving 4 bases not matched to a gene. The germline V gene encodes CDR1 MDHEN and CDR2 SYDVKM. This PCR relied on a set of 60 Vbeta primers and 13 Jbeta primers. The table came from immunoSEQ multiplex PCR; TCRdb's copy has only in-frame clones and leaves some out. This specimen shows 150,000 or so clones; the ten leading clones hold approximately 1.8%. This sequence was found in a man aged 18 to 29 in good health and CMV-seronegative. What was sequenced was PBMCs. The chain links TRBV28 to TRBJ2-7, with 8 bases identical to TRBD2. In nucleotides, the CDR3 is TGTGCCAGCAGTTTCCCCGGGGGGGTCTCCTACGAGCAGTACTTC. Protein: CASSFPGGVSYEQYF.